These 25 T cell receptor beta chains were sequenced from one sample in a study of cytomegalovirus exposure and HLA in healthy donors. Amplification used 60 Vbeta primers and 13 Jbeta primers. Sequencing used immunoSEQ multiplex PCR; TCRdb keeps in-frame clones, though not all of them. The table has approximately 110,000 clones, roughly 78% seen once. Source material: PBMCs. These receptors were obtained from a woman in her forties in good health and CMV-seronegative.

This clone was detected only a few times. The chain's CDR3 is CASSGQAENSPLHF. DNA of the CDR3: TGTGCCAGCAGTGGACAGGCGGAGAATTCACCCCTCCACTTT. V and J are TRBV2 and TRBJ1-6; a possible D gene is TRBD1 (6 bases). Germline V gene sequence: CDR1 SNHLY, CDR2 FYNNEI. V was pared by 4 bases and J by 7 bases, with 11 bases between. The CDR3 sequence is 14 residues long.

This clone was recorded a few times. V usage is TRBV7-2 and J usage is TRBJ2-3; the D gene is possibly TRBD2 (5 bases). The ends were cut back, 3 bases at V and 0 bases at J, with 13 bases in the middle. The CDR3 length is 16 residues. Germline V gene sequence: CDR1 SGHTA, CDR2 FQGNSA. This chain's CDR3 is CASSFSGGPSTDTQYF. CDR3 DNA sequence: TGTGCCAGCAGCTTCTCTGGCGGGCCTAGCACAGATACGCAGTATTTT.

The chain uses TRBV15 and TRBJ2-3, with 8 bases fitting TRBD1. The CDR3 spans 16 residues. With 3 bases clipped from V and 2 bases from J, the junction kept 7 bases outside the gene matches. Germline V gene sequence: CDR1 LNHNV, CDR2 YYDKDF (reference sequence). This chain's CDR3 is CATSSPTTGATDTQYF. The CDR3 region has the DNA TGTGCCACCAGCAGCCCAACGACAGGGGCCACAGATACGCAGTATTTT.

The CDR3 region is CASSEQGDLDTEAFF. CDR3 nucleotides: TGTGCCAGCAGTGAACAAGGGGACTTAGACACTGAAGCTTTCTTT. The rearrangement links TRBV25-1 to TRBJ1-1, with D perhaps TRBD1 (5 bases). Germline V gene data show CDR1 as MGHDK and CDR2 as SYGVNS. V was cut by 2 bases and J by 3 bases, with 13 bases left in between. The CDR3 is made up of 15 amino acids.

Points on this clone: At one of its ends the junction is not consistent with the germline gene, which may arise from a read error. The chain uses TRBV7-9 and TRBJ1-1; D uncertain. Per germline, CDR1 SEHNR and CDR2 FQNEAQ (reference sequence). The CDR3 contains 14 residues. The CDR3 bases are TGTTCCAGCAGCTTAGGGCGGGAGAACACTGAAGCTTTCTTT. Protein sequence: CSSSLGRENTEAFF.

The chain couples TRBV18 to TRBJ2-7; 9 nucleotides align to TRBD1. The CDR3 spans 15 residues. V shed 4 bases and J 5 bases; nucleotides not matched to a gene: 9. Germline V gene sequence: CDR1 KGHSH, CDR2 LQKENI. CDR3: CASSRSRDRAHEQYF. The CDR3 DNA follows: TGTGCCAGCTCACGTTCCCGGGACAGGGCCCACGAGCAGTACTTC.

The chain is built from TRBV6-1 and TRBJ1-5; 7 nucleotides match TRBD1. Germline CDR1 MNHNS, CDR2 SASEGT. V gave up 3 bases and J gave up 4 bases; unmatched junction bases: 6. The CDR3 covers 15 residues. The CDR3 DNA sequence: TGTGCCAGCAGTGAGTCGGGACAGTTGAATCAGCCCCAGCATTTT. This translates into CASSESGQLNQPQHF.

The chain links TRBV28 to TRBJ2-7, with a tentative D call TRBD1 (6 bases). The CDR3 spans 13 residues. Trimming left V 7 bases short and J 0 bases short, with 10 bases between. Germline CDR1 is MDHEN and CDR2 is SYDVKM. CDR3 sequence: CASKQGPSYEQYF. For the CDR3, the DNA is TGTGCCAGCAAACAGGGCCCCTCCTACGAGCAGTACTTC.

The chain carries TRBV29-1 and TRBJ1-3; D gene unclear. Trimming removed 5 bases at V and 0 bases at J, with 11 bases between. Germline V lookup: CDR1 SQVTM, CDR2 ANQGSEA. This CDR3 is 14 amino acids long. The CDR3: CSVLLRTSGNTIYF. The DNA for the CDR3 is TGCAGCGTTCTATTGCGTACCTCTGGAAACACCATATATTTT.

Details on this clone: This CDR3 is also generated by other DNA sequences in the sample. The chain couples TRBV18 to TRBJ1-2, with 8 positions matching TRBD1. Germline CDR1 KGHSH, CDR2 LQKENI. V was pared by 2 bases and J by 4 bases, with 0 bases of the junction left unmatched. This CDR3 has 13 residues. CDR3 in amino acids: CASSPDRGYGYTF. In nucleotides, the CDR3 is TGTGCCAGCTCACCAGACAGGGGCTATGGCTACACCTTC.

This chain uses TRBV30 with TRBJ2-7; 13 bases fit TRBD2. Germline V CDR1 and CDR2: GTSNPN, SVGIG (reference sequence). CDR3 size: 17 residues. Trimming removed 2 bases from V and 2 bases from J; junction bases left unmatched: 9. CDR3 DNA sequence: TGTGCCTGGAGTTCGTTTGCGACTAGCGGGAGGCCCTACGAGCAGTACTTC. Its protein is CAWSSFATSGRPYEQYF.

Comments on this clone: One end of the junction does not line up with germline, which may come from a read error. The chain links TRBV7-9 to TRBJ2-2; no clear D gene. Per the germline V gene, CDR1 is SEHNR and CDR2 is FQNEAQ (reference sequence). The length of the CDR3 is 13 residues. The CDR3 nucleotides read TGTTCCAGCAGCTCAAAGCGCACCGGGGAGCTGTTTTTT. Translating it yields CSSSSKRTGELFF.

The gene calls are TRBV9 and TRBJ2-5, with a tentative D call TRBD2 (6 bases). Trimming left V 3 bases short and J 2 bases short, with 11 bases between. The CDR3 spans 14 residues. The germline V gene encodes CDR1 SGDLS and CDR2 YYNGEE. The CDR3 sequence is CASSDGTFQETQYF. The DNA of the CDR3 is TGTGCCAGCAGCGACGGGACTTTTCAAGAGACCCAGTACTTC.

The J gene is TRBJ1-3, the V gene TRBV30, with D unclear. Germline-derived CDR1 and CDR2 are GTSNPN and SVGIG (reference sequence). This CDR3 region has 15 residues. Trimming took 3 bases from V and 0 from J, leaving 12 bases between them. The CDR3 nucleotides read TGTGCCTGGAGAGGGAACGGGGACTCTGGAAACACCATATATTTT. Protein product: CAWRGNGDSGNTIYF.

This chain joins TRBV5-4 and TRBJ1-1; weak D call: TRBD1 (5 bases). The CDR3 length is 14 residues. From germline, CDR1 is SGHNT and CDR2 YYREEE (reference sequence). Trimming removed 3 bases from V and 1 base from J, with 10 bases in between. In DNA, the CDR3 is TGTGCCAGCAGCTCGGGGGACGAGAACACTGAAGCTTTCTTT. It encodes CASSSGDENTEAFF.

The V gene is TRBV5-4, the J gene TRBJ1-2; D is possibly TRBD1 (5 bases). The CDR3 contains 16 residues. The ends were cut back, 4 bases at V and 6 bases at J, with 22 bases in the middle. Germline CDR1 is SGHNT and CDR2 is YYREEE (reference sequence). The CDR3 DNA follows: TGTGCCAGCAGCCCCGCCGGGGGAGCTCCTCAGGATGGCTACACCTTC. Encoded protein: CASSPAGGAPQDGYTF.

This chain joins TRBV28 and TRBJ1-1; D is unresolved. The CDR3 is 10 residues long. Germline assignment: CDR1 MDHEN and CDR2 SYDVKM. The V gene lost 3 bases and the J gene lost 7 bases, with 3 bases spanning the gap. Here the CDR3 DNA reads TGTGCCAGCAGTTTCCGTGAAGCTTTCTTT. Its translation is CASSFREAFF.

This clone came up a few times. This rearrangement joins TRBV2 to TRBJ2-1, with 12 bases lining up with TRBD2. CDR3 length: 15 residues. From germline, CDR1 is SNHLY and CDR2 FYNNEI. V gave up 6 bases and J gave up 8 bases; unmatched junction bases: 8. The CDR3 protein is CASRTSGGFRDEQFF. The CDR3 DNA reads as TGTGCCAGCAGGACTAGCGGGGGTTTTAGGGATGAGCAGTTCTTC.

The rearrangement joins TRBV7-2 to TRBJ1-3; D remains unclear. Germline assignment: CDR1 SGHTA and CDR2 FQGNSA. This CDR3 spans 15 amino acids. V shed 4 bases and J shed 0 bases, with 10 bases lying between them. CDR3 loop: CASSSTTRSGNTIYF. CDR3 DNA sequence: TGTGCCAGCAGCTCTACTACCCGCTCTGGAAACACCATATATTTT. The full variable domain, its missing parts supplied by reference TRBV7-2 and TRBJ1-3, is GAGVSQSPSNKVTEKGKDVELRCDPISGHTALYWYRQSLGQGLEFLIYFQGNSAPDKSGLPSDRFSAERTGGSVSTLTIQRTQQEDSAVYLCASSSTTRSGNTIYFGEGSWLTVV.

This rearrangement joins TRBV28 to TRBJ1-1; 8 bases match TRBD1. Per the germline V gene, CDR1 is MDHEN and CDR2 is SYDVKM. V shed 3 bases and J 0 bases; nucleotides not matched to a gene: 12. The CDR3 runs 18 residues. The CDR3 DNA is TGTGCCAGCAGTTTGGGTGGAGACAGGGGTGTCATGAACACTGAAGCTTTCTTT. Protein: CASSLGGDRGVMNTEAFF.

V and J are TRBV20-1 and TRBJ1-1; 8 bases are a match to TRBD1. The junction had 5 bases not matched to a gene; V was cut back by 6 bases and J by 8 bases. This CDR3 is built from 11 residues. Germline CDR1 reads DFQATT; CDR2 reads SNEGSKA (reference sequence). CDR3 sequence reads: CSAARDREAFF. CDR3 DNA: TGCAGTGCAGCCCGGGACAGGGAAGCTTTCTTT.

This clone was counted between two and nine times. V gene TRBV28 combines with J gene TRBJ2-1; D might be TRBD2 (5 bases). Germline V gene data show CDR1 as MDHEN and CDR2 as SYDVKM. The V end lost 4 bases, the J end lost 7 bases, and 14 bases lay between the germline ends. The length of the CDR3 is 14 residues. The CDR3 coding sequence is TGTGCCAGCAGTTCCCCATTACGGGGAAATGAGCAGTTCTTC. Residues: CASSSPLRGNEQFF.

The chain uses TRBV28 and TRBJ2-5, with 8 positions matching TRBD2. CDR1 is MDHEN, CDR2 SYDVKM, per germline. This CDR3 has 15 amino acids. Trimming cost V 4 bases and J 5 bases; bases outside gene matches: 9. CDR3 residues: CASSSHGGGTETQYF. The DNA of the CDR3 is TGTGCCAGCAGTTCTCACGGGGGGGGTACGGAGACCCAGTACTTC. The full variable domain, its missing parts supplied by reference TRBV28 and TRBJ2-5, is DVKVTQSSRYLVKRTGEKVFLECVQDMDHENMFWYRQDPGLGLRLIYFSYDVKMKEKGDIPEGYSVSREKKERFSLILESASTNQTSMYLCASSSHGGGTETQYFGPGTRLLVL.

The chain joins TRBV5-4 to TRBJ2-6; D is uncertain. V dropped 2 bases and J dropped 0 bases, with 9 bases sitting between them. The CDR3 has 16 residues. Germline lookup yields CDR1 SGHNT and CDR2 YYREEE (reference sequence). The DNA of the CDR3 is TGTGCCAGCAGCTTCAACAGAGACTCTGGGGCCAACGTCCTGACTTTC. This encodes CASSFNRDSGANVLTF.

The chain carries TRBV30 and TRBJ1-4, with 9 bases fitting TRBD1. V dropped 1 base and J dropped 7; count of bases not matched to a gene: 7. Germline values: CDR1 GTSNPN, CDR2 SVGIG (reference sequence). The CDR3 runs 15 residues. The chain's CDR3 is CAWSGYGTGSEKLFF. The CDR3 coding sequence is TGTGCCTGGAGTGGTTATGGGACAGGGAGTGAAAAACTGTTTTTT.